The rows below give T cell receptor beta chains drawn from one sample of a study of siplizumab effects on memory and regulatory T cells. Produced via immunoSEQ multiplex PCR; TCRdb's table is partial and in-frame only. The data contain approximately 56,000 clones, less than 98% of them seen just once; the ten biggest clones take up approximately 1.1%. Sequencing was performed on naive CD8+ T cells sorted from blood. The receptors derive from a human donor in good health. Both conserved end residues are part of each CDR3. A D gene is named only where the DNA matches it firmly. Size tells how often a clone was seen (once, few, many) or the class of an expanded clone, and some rows leave it out.

TRBV2	TRBD1	NA	TRBJ2-7	TGTGCCACCTACAGGGGGAGAGAGCAGTACTTC	CATYRGREQYF
TRBV6-1	TRBD1	NA	TRBJ2-7	TGTGCCAGCACCGAAAGAAGGGGGCGATACGAGCAGTACTTC	CASTERRGRYEQYF
TRBV2	NA	NA	TRBJ1-1	TGTGCCAGCAGGGACAGCCTGGCCGCTGAAGCTTTCTTT	CASRDSLAAEAFF
TRBV2	NA	NA	TRBJ1-5	TGTGCCAGCAGTGACGTGGGGGCGGCTTTCGGAGGAGATAGCAATCAGCCCCAGCATTTT	CASSDVGAAFGGDSNQPQHF
TRBV5-1	NA	NA	TRBJ2-6	TGCGCCAGCAGCCCAACAACAGGGTTCGGGGCCAACGTCCTGACTTTC	CASSPTTGFGANVLTF
TRBV29-1	NA	NA	TRBJ2-7	TGCAGCGCCTTAGGGGGGAGCTCCTACGAGCAGTACTTC	CSALGGSSYEQYF
TRBV27	TRBD2	NA	TRBJ2-1	TGTGCCAGCAGCCCCGGCCCTAGCGGGAAGAGCTCCTACAATGAGCAGTTCTTC	CASSPGPSGKSSYNEQFF
TRBV6-1	NA	NA	TRBJ1-2	TGTGCCAGCAGCTCAGGGGACCCCTATGGCTACACCTTC	CASSSGDPYGYTF
TRBV27	NA	once	TRBJ1-1	TGTGCCAGCAGTCCAAGGGAGAACACTGAAGCTTTCTTT	CASSPRENTEAFF
TRBV19	TRBD1	NA	TRBJ1-1	TGTGCCAGTAGTATAACGACAGGGGGGAACACTGAAGCTTTCTTT	CASSITTGGNTEAFF
TRBV11-3	NA	NA	TRBJ1-3	TGTGCCAGCAGTCTTAGGACAGTCTCTGGAAACACCATATATTTT	CASSLRTVSGNTIYF
TRBV10-3	NA	NA	TRBJ2-1	TGTGCCATCAGTGGTCCAACGGGTGAGCAGTTCTTC	CAISGPTGEQFF
TRBV9	NA	NA	TRBJ2-1	TGTGCCAGCAGCGACCAGGGGTATGAGCAGTTCTTC	CASSDQGYEQFF
TRBV29-1	NA	NA	TRBJ1-5	TGCAGCGTTGCTTCGCTCAATCAGCCCCAGCATTTT	CSVASLNQPQHF
TRBV4-2	TRBD1	NA	TRBJ1-4	TGTGCCAGCAGCCAAGACAGGGGGGAAAAACTGTTTTTT	CASSQDRGEKLFF
TRBV4-1	NA	NA	TRBJ2-7	TGCGCCAGCAGCCAAGGAGGGGGGGACGAGCAGTACTTC	CASSQGGGDEQYF
TRBV27	TRBD2	once	TRBJ2-7	TGTGCCAGCAGTTCCCTAGCGGGCTCCTACGAGCAGTACTTC	CASSSLAGSYEQYF
TRBV10-2	NA	NA	TRBJ2-7	TGCGCCAGCAGGACAGAAGACCTAAGTGGGCAGTACTTC	CASRTEDLSGQYF
TRBV4-1	NA	NA	TRBJ2-1	TGCGCCAGCAGCCAAGATTCTGGACTCGGGGCCTACAATGAGCAGTTCTTC	CASSQDSGLGAYNEQFF